This TCR beta chain was sequenced for a study of T cell responses to AZD1222 COVID-19 vaccine. V shed 5 bases and J shed 9 bases, with 11 bases lying between them. Germline CDR1 reads LGHDT; CDR2 reads YNNKEL (reference sequence). The length of the CDR3 is 12 residues. Study-wide points: Possibly, clonal diversity was underestimated; donors were largely white British and included more females. Spike-specific TCR breadth and depth went up after people got two AZD1222 doses. Among AZD1222 vaccinees, only 5 to 7 were seropositive at baseline. Unmutated regions of variants are reportedly targeted by nearly half of spike-specific TCRs.

Some clones are missing from TCRdb's copy, which holds only in-frame ones; the method was immunoSEQ multiplex PCR. The sample holds about 120,000 clones; around 87% are singletons and the top ten take 3%. With respect to this clone: Its antigen is not identified.

The starting material was peripheral blood, obtained 28 days after the second AZD1222 dose. The TCR comes from an adult who received the AZD1222 COVID-19 vaccine. V usage is TRBV3-1 (or the pseudogene TRBV3-2) and J usage is TRBJ2-1; the D gene is possibly TRBD2 (6 bases). CDR3 sequence: CASSGDFVEQFF. The CDR3 DNA reads as TGTGCCAGCAGCGGGGACTTCGTTGAGCAGTTCTTC.